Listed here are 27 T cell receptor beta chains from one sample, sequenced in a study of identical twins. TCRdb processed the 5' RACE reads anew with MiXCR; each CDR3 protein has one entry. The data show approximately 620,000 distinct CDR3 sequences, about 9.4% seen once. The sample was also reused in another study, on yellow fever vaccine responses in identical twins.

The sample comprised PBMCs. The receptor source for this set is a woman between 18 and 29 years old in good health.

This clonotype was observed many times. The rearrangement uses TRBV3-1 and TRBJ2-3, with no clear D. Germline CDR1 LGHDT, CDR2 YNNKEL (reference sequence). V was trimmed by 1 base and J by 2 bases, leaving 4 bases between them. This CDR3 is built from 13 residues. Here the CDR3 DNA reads TGTGCCAGCAGCCAAGGGGACACAGATACGCAGTATTTT. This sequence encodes CASSQGDTDTQYF.

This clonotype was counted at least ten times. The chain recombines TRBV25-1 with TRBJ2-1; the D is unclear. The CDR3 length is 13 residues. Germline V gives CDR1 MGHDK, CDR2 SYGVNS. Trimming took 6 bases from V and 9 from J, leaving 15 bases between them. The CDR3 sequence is CASRSQLGIEQFF. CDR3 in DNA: TGTGCCAGCAGAAGTCAGCTGGGGATTGAGCAGTTCTTC.

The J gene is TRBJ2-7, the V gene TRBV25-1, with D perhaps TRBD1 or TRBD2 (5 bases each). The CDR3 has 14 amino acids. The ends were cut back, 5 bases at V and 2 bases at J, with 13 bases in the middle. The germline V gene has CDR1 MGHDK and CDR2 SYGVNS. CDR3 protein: CASSSGDGAYEQYF. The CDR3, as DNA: TGTGCCAGCAGTTCTGGGGACGGTGCCTACGAGCAGTACTTC.

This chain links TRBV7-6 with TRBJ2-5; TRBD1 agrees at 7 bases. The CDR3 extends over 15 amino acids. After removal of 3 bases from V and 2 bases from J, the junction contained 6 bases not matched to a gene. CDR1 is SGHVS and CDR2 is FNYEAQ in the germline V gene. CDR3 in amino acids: CASSFRGTAQETQYF. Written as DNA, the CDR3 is TGTGCCAGCAGCTTTAGAGGGACAGCACAAGAGACCCAGTACTTC.

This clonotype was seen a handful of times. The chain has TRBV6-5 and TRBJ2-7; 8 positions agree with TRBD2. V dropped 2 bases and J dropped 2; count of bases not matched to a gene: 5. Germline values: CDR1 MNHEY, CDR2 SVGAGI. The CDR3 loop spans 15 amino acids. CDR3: CASSYGAGGTYEQYF. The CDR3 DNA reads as TGTGCCAGCAGTTACGGGGCGGGAGGAACCTACGAGCAGTACTTC.

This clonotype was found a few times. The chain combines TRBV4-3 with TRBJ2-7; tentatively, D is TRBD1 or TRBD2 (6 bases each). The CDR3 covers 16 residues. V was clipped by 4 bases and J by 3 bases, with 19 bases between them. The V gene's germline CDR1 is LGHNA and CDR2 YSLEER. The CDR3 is CASSRHPAGQDYEQYF. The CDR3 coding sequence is TGCGCCAGCAGCCGACACCCGGCGGGACAAGACTACGAGCAGTACTTC.

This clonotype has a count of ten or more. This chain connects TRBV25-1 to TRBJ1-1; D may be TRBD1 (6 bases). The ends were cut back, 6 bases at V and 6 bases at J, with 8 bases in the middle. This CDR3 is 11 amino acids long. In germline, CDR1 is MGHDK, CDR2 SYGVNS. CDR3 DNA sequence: TGTGCCAGCAGGAGGGGGTCTGAAGCTTTCTTT. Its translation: CASRRGSEAFF.

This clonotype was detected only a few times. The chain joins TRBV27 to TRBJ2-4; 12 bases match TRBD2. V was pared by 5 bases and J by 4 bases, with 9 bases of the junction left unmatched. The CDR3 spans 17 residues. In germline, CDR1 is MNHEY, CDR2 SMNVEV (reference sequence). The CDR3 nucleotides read TGTGCCAGCAGTCCCTCCCCCGGACTAGCGGGGAAAAACATTCAGTACTTC. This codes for CASSPSPGLAGKNIQYF.

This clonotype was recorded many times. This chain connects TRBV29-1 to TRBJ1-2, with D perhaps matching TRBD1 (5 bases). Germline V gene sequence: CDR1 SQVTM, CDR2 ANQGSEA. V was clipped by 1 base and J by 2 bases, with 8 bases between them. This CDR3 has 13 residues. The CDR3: CSVEGAGNYGYTF. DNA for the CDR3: TGCAGCGTTGAAGGGGCAGGGAACTATGGCTACACCTTC.

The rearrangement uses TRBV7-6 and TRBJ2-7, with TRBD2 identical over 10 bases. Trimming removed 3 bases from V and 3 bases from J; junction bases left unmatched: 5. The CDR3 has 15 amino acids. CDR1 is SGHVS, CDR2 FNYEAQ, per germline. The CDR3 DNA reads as TGTGCCAGCAGCTTGGAGTCTAGCGGGGGCTACGAGCAGTACTTC. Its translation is CASSLESSGGYEQYF.

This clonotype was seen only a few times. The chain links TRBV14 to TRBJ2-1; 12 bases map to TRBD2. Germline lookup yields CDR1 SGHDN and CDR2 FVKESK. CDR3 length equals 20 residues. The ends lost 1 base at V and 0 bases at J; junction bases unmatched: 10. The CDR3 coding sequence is TGTGCCAGCAGCCAAGCGCCGGGACTAGCGGGTTCCCTCTCCTACAATGAGCAGTTCTTC. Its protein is CASSQAPGLAGSLSYNEQFF.

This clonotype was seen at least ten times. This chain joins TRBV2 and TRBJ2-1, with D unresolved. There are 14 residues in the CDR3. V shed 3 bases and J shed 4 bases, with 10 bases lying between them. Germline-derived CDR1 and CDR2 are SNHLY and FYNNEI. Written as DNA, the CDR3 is TGTGCCAGCAGTGAGAGATCAGCTTACAATGAGCAGTTCTTC. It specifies CASSERSAYNEQFF.

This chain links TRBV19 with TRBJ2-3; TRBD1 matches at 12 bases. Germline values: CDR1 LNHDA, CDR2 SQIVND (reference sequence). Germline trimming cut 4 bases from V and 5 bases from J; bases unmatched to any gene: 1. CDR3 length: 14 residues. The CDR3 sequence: CASSRDRGRDTQYF. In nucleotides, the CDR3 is TGTGCCAGTAGTAGGGACAGGGGGCGAGATACGCAGTATTTT.

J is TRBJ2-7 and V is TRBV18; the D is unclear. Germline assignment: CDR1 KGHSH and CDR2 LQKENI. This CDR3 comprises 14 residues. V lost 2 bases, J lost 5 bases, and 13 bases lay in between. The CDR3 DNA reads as TGTGCCAGCTCACCAGACGGCAGGTGGAACGAGCAGTACTTC. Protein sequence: CASSPDGRWNEQYF.

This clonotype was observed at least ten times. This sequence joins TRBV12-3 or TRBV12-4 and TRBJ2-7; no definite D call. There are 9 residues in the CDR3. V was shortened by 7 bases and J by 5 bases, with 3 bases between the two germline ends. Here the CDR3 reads CASNDEQYF. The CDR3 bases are TGTGCCAGCAATGACGAGCAGTACTTC.

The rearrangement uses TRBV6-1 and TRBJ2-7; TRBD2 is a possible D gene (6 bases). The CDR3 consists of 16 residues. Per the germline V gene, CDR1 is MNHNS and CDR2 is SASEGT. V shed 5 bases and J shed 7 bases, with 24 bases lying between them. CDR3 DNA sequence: TGTGCCAGCAGTCTTTCCCTTCATGATCTCGGGGGTGAGCAGTACTTC. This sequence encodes CASSLSLHDLGGEQYF.

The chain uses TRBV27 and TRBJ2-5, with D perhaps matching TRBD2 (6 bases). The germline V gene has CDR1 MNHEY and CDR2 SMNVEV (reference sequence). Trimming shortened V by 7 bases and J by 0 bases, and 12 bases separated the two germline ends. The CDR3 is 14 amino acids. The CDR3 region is CASIGSNNQETQYF. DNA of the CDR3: TGTGCCAGCATCGGGAGTAATAACCAAGAGACCCAGTACTTC.

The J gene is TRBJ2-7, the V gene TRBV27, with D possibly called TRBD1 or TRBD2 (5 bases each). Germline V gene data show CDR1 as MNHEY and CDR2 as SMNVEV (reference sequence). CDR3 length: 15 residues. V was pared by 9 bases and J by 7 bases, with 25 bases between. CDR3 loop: CASAGPGPRLGEQYF. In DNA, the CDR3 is TGTGCCAGTGCGGGCCCGGGACCGCGCCTCGGAGAGCAGTACTTC.

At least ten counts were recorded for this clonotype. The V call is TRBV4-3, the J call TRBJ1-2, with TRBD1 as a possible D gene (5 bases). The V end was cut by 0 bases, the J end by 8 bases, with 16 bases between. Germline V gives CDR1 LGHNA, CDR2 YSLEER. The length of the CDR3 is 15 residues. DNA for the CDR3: TGCGCCAGCAGCCAAGATTTCGGGACTAGCGGAGGCTACACCTTC. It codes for CASSQDFGTSGGYTF.

In DNA, the CDR3 is TGTGCCAGCTCACCGGGCAGGGGCTACGCTAATGAAAAACTGTTTTTT. It specifies CASSPGRGYANEKLFF. The chain carries TRBV18 and TRBJ1-4; maybe TRBD1 (6 bases). Trimming shortened V by 3 bases and J by 3 bases, and 14 bases separated the two germline ends. CDR1 is KGHSH and CDR2 is LQKENI in the germline V gene. The CDR3 contains 16 residues.

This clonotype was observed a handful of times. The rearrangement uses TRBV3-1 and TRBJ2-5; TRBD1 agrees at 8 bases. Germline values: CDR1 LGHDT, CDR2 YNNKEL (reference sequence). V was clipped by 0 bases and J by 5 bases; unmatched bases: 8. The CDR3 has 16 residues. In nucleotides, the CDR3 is TGTGCCAGCAGCCAAGAGCGGCAGGGGGCGCGGGAGACCCAGTACTTC. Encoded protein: CASSQERQGARETQYF.

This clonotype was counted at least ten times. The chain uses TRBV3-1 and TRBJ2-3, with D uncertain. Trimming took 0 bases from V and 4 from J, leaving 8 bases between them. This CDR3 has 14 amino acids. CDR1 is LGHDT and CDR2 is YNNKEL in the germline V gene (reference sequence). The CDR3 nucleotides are TGTGCCAGCAGCCAAGATGTCCGGTCAGATACGCAGTATTTT. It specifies CASSQDVRSDTQYF.

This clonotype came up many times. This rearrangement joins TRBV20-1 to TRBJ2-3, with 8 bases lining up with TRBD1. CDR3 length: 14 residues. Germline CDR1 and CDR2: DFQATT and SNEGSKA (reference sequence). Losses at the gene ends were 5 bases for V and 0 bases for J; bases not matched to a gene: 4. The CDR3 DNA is TGCAGTGCTCCGCACAGGGGGAGCACAGATACGCAGTATTTT. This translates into CSAPHRGSTDTQYF.

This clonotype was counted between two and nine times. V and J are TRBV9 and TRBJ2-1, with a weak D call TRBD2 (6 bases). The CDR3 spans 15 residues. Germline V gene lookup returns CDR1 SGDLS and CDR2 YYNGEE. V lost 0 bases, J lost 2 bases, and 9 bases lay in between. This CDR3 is CASSVVAGTYNEQFF. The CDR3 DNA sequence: TGTGCCAGCAGCGTAGTCGCGGGAACCTACAATGAGCAGTTCTTC.

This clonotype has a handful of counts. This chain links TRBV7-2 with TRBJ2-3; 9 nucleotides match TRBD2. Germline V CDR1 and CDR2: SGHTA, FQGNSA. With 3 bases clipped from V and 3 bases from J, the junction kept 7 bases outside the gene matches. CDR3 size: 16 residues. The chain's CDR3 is CASSLGAGGGTDTQYF. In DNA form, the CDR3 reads TGTGCCAGCAGCTTGGGAGCGGGGGGCGGGACAGATACGCAGTATTTT.

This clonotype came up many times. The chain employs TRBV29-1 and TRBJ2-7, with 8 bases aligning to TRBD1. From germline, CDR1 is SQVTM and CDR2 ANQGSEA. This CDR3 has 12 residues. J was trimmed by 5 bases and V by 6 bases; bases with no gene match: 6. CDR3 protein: CSVWTGRHEQYF. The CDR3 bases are TGCAGCGTATGGACAGGGAGGCACGAGCAGTACTTC.

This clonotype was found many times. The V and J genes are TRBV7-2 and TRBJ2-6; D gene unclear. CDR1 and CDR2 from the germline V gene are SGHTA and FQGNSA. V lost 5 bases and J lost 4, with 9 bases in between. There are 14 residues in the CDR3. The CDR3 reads CASSPASGANVLTF. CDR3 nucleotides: TGTGCCAGCAGCCCAGCGTCGGGGGCCAACGTCCTGACTTTC.